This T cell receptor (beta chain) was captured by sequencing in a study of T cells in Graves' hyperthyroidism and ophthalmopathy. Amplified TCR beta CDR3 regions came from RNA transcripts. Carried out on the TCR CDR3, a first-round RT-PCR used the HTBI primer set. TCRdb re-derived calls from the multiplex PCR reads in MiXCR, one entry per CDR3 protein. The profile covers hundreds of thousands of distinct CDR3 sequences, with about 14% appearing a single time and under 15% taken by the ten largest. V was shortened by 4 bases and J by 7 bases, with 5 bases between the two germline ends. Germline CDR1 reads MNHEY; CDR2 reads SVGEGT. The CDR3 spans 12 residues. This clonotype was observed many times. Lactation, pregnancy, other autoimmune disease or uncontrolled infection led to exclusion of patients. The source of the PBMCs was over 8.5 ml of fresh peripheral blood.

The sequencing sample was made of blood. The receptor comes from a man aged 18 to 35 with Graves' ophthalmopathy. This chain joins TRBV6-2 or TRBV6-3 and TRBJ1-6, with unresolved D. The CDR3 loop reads CASSLENSPLHF. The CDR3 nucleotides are TGTGCCAGCAGTTTAGAGAATTCACCCCTCCACTTT.